A single sample is the source of the 5 T cell receptor beta chains below, sequenced in a study of T cell responses to AZD1222 COVID-19 vaccine. Sequencing was performed with immunoSEQ multiplex PCR; in TCRdb, only in-frame clones are kept and a portion is missing. In the table there are around 80,000 clones, 70% to 90% of which are singletons. The sequencing here drew on peripheral blood, taken 28 days after the second AZD1222 dose. These receptors all come from an adult who received the AZD1222 COVID-19 vaccine.

This clone was seen once. The chain employs TRBV6-5 and TRBJ2-2; D is unresolved. The ends were cut back, 8 bases at V and 8 bases at J, with 12 bases in the middle. The germline CDR1 and CDR2 sequences are MNHEY and SVGAGI. The CDR3 has 12 residues. In DNA form, the CDR3 reads TGTGCCAGCCAAGACGGGCCGGGGGAGCTGTTTTTT. Translating gives CASQDGPGELFF.

This chain joins TRBV6-2 or TRBV6-3 and TRBJ2-3, with 13 bases that match TRBD2. Per germline, CDR1 MNHEY and CDR2 SVGEGT. This CDR3 region has 15 residues. V was clipped by 6 bases and J by 4 bases; unmatched bases: 4. CDR3 region: CASSTTSGGADTQYF. As DNA, the CDR3 is TGTGCCAGCAGCACTACTAGCGGGGGGGCAGATACGCAGTATTTT.

The gene calls are TRBV19 and TRBJ2-3; D is unresolved. Between the trimmed V and J ends, which lost 9 bases and 3 bases, there was a span of 13 bases. The CDR3 sequence is 13 residues long. Looked up from germline, CDR1 is LNHDA and CDR2 is SQIVND (reference sequence). CDR3 coding DNA: TGTGCCAGCGTATCGTCTAGGACAGATACGCAGTATTTT. Protein product: CASVSSRTDTQYF.

The gene calls are TRBV6-1 and TRBJ1-5, with D possibly being TRBD1 (5 bases). The CDR3 sequence is 15 residues long. V was shortened by 7 bases and J by 1 base, with 14 bases between the two germline ends. Germline V CDR1 and CDR2: MNHNS, SASEGT. The CDR3 is CASTSIGHSNQPQHF. In DNA form, the CDR3 reads TGTGCCAGCACTAGTATAGGACACAGCAATCAGCCCCAGCATTTT.

CDR3 sequence: CASSSNWGGTEAFF. The CDR3 DNA sequence: TGTGCCAGCAGTTCCAACTGGGGGGGCACTGAAGCTTTCTTT. J is TRBJ1-1 and V is TRBV6-4, with TRBD1 as a possible D gene (5 bases). Looked up from germline, CDR1 is MRHNA and CDR2 is SNTAGT. V was clipped by 5 bases and J by 4 bases, with 14 bases between them. There are 14 residues in the CDR3.